One sample yielded the 13 T cell receptor beta chains listed below, sequenced in a study of identical twins. TCRdb re-analysed the 5' RACE reads in MiXCR, keeping a single row per CDR3 protein. Here the sample spans about 900,000 distinct CDR3 sequences, roughly an eighth being singletons. The data also belong to a second study, concerning yellow fever vaccine responses in identical twins.

The specimen sequenced was PBMCs. Receptor source: a woman aged 18-29 years in good health.

In this sample, this clonotype turned up a few times. J is TRBJ2-1 and V is TRBV2, with TRBD2 matching over 10 bases. With 6 bases clipped from V and 6 bases from J, the junction kept 17 bases outside the gene matches. Germline V CDR1 and CDR2: SNHLY, FYNNEI. CDR3 length equals 18 residues. CDR3 nucleotide sequence: TGTGCCAGCAGATTTCTAGGGGCTAGCGGGGGATACCTCAATGAGCAGTTCTTC. Its protein is CASRFLGASGGYLNEQFF.

This clonotype was seen more than once but under ten times. This rearrangement joins TRBV7-9 to TRBJ2-7; 7 nucleotides match TRBD1. Trimming took 2 bases from V and 5 from J; bases not matched to a gene: 0. The CDR3 spans 12 residues. Looked up from germline, CDR1 is SEHNR and CDR2 is FQNEAQ (reference sequence). The chain's CDR3 is CASSLQGDEQYV. The CDR3 DNA reads TGTGCCAGCAGCTTACAGGGGGACGAGCAGTACGTC.

This clonotype has just a few counts. J is TRBJ2-7 and V is TRBV18, with TRBD2 matching 7 bases. With V trimmed by 6 bases and J by 7 bases, 12 bases remained unmatched. CDR1 KGHSH and CDR2 LQKENI come from the germline V gene. The CDR3 is made up of 14 amino acids. The CDR3 nucleotides read TGTGCCAGCTCCCCCGGACTAGGCGGAGGGGAGCAGTACGTC. Its protein is CASSPGLGGGEQYV.

V is TRBV5-1 and J is TRBJ2-1; D remains ambiguous. The CDR3 sequence is 15 residues long. V lost 4 bases and J lost 5, with 16 bases in between. CDR1 SGHRS and CDR2 YFSETQ come from the germline V gene. The chain's CDR3 is CASSTGLPYHNEQFF. The CDR3 DNA sequence: TGCGCCAGCAGCACGGGCCTCCCATATCACAATGAGCAGTTCTTC.

This clonotype has just a few counts. The J gene is TRBJ2-1, the V gene TRBV7-9; 9 bases match TRBD2. J gave up 4 bases and V 1 base, and 5 bases lay outside the gene matches. The germline V gene has CDR1 SEHNR and CDR2 FQNEAQ (reference sequence). The CDR3 totals 16 residues. Written as DNA, the CDR3 is TGTGCCAGCAGCTTAGAGGGCGGGAGGGGTTACAATGAGCAGTTCTTC. Encoded protein: CASSLEGGRGYNEQFF.

This clonotype appeared a few times. The rearrangement joins TRBV12-3 or TRBV12-4 to TRBJ2-2, with 11 bases aligning to TRBD1. CDR3 length: 15 residues. After removal of 6 bases from V and 7 bases from J, the junction contained 7 bases not matched to a gene. Here the CDR3 reads CASSQGQGASGELFF. CDR3 DNA sequence: TGTGCCAGCAGCCAAGGACAGGGGGCGAGCGGGGAGCTGTTTTTT.

The J gene is TRBJ2-5, the V gene TRBV28, with a tentative D call TRBD1 (8 bases). CDR1 is MDHEN, CDR2 SYDVKM, per germline. The CDR3 totals 15 residues. Deletions cut 6 bases from V and 2 bases from J, with 16 bases between. The CDR3 spells CASRTGGGWQETQYF. CDR3 DNA: TGTGCCAGCAGAACAGGGGGAGGGTGGCAAGAGACCCAGTACTTC.

Many counts were recorded for this clonotype. The V gene is TRBV12-3 or TRBV12-4, the J gene TRBJ2-5; D is possibly TRBD1 or TRBD2 (6 bases each). Trimming left V 6 bases short and J 0 bases short, with 17 bases between. The CDR3 is 16 amino acids. The CDR3 coding sequence is TGTGCCAGCAGCCAACGGTGGGGGGCACACCAAGAGACCCAGTACTTC. This translates into CASSQRWGAHQETQYF.

In its sample, this clonotype was seen a few times. Written as DNA, the CDR3 is TGTGCCAGCAGCGGAGCGGGGGCCGGCACAGATACGCAGTATTTT. Translating it yields CASSGAGAGTDTQYF. The chain is built from TRBV9 and TRBJ2-3, with 8 bases lining up with TRBD2. The V segment lost 3 bases and the J segment 1 base; nucleotides outside the gene matches: 4. Germline V gene lookup returns CDR1 SGDLS and CDR2 YYNGEE. The CDR3 runs to 15 residues.

Many counts were recorded for this clonotype. The chain uses TRBV20-1 and TRBJ1-6, with 7 bases matching TRBD1. V trimming: 6 bases; J trimming: 10 bases; junction bases outside the gene matches: 18. The CDR3 covers 16 residues. Germline V gives CDR1 DFQATT, CDR2 SNEGSKA (reference sequence). CDR3 protein: CSAEWGRRTGVSPLHF. CDR3 bases: TGCAGTGCCGAGTGGGGAAGGAGAACAGGGGTATCACCCCTCCACTTT.

There are a few counts of this clonotype. The chain uses TRBV7-9 and TRBJ2-3; 7 nucleotides agree with TRBD2. The CDR3 sequence is 14 residues long. J gave up 6 bases and V 2 bases, and 5 bases lay outside the gene matches. CDR1 SEHNR and CDR2 FQNEAQ come from the germline V gene (reference sequence). The CDR3 spells CASSLPQGGDTQYF. CDR3 nucleotides: TGTGCCAGCAGCTTACCCCAGGGAGGGGATACGCAGTATTTT.

The rearrangement joins TRBV18 to TRBJ1-1, with 9 bases identical to TRBD1. Germline CDR1 and CDR2: KGHSH and LQKENI. The V gene end was trimmed by 5 bases and the J gene end by 7 bases; junction bases not matched to a gene: 14. CDR3 length equals 16 residues. The CDR3 loop reads CASSTIPGQGSGEAFF. CDR3 DNA sequence: TGTGCCAGCTCAACCATCCCGGGACAGGGATCGGGTGAAGCTTTCTTT.

This sequence joins TRBV28 and TRBJ1-5, with D possibly TRBD1 on 5 matching bases. Germline V gene sequence: CDR1 MDHEN, CDR2 SYDVKM. Trimming took 6 bases from V and 0 from J, leaving 15 bases between them. This CDR3 is 16 amino acids long. In nucleotides, the CDR3 is TGTGCCAGCAGGGACGGGGCGGGGGGTAGCAATCAGCCCCAGCATTTT. This gives the protein CASRDGAGGSNQPQHF.